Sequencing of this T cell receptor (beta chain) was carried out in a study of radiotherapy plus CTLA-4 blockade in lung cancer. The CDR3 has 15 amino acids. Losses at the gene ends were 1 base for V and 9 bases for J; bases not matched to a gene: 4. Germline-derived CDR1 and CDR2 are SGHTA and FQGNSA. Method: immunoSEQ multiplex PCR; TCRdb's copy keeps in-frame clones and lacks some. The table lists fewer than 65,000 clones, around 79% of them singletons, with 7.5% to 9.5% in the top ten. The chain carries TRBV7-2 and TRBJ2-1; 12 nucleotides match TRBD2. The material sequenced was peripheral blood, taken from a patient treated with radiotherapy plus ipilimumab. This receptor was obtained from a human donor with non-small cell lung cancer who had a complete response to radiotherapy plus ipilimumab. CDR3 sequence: CASSLGGLAGTEQFF. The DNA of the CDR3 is TGTGCCAGCAGCTTAGGAGGACTAGCGGGAACTGAGCAGTTCTTC.